This T cell receptor beta chain originates from a study of OX40 agonist ivuxolimab in advanced cancers. The overall study: Patients received ivuxolimab, an intravenous treatment, every 2 weeks at 0.01 to 10 mg/kg.

The V end was cut by 7 bases, the J end by 4 bases, with 16 bases between. There are 15 residues in the CDR3. Germline V gives CDR1 LGHNT, CDR2 FRNRAP. Only in-frame clones appear in the TCRdb table, and some are missing; sequencing was by immunoSEQ multiplex PCR. The sample yields tens of thousands of clones, 80% to 85% seen once. Study outcomes and limitations: Expanded clones belonging to CD8+ T cells outnumbered, on average, those of CD4+.

Concerning this clone: Its antigen is not identified.

This chain connects TRBV12-5 to TRBJ2-2; TRBD1 or TRBD2 may be the D gene (5 bases each). This TCR was recovered from an adult with an advanced solid tumor such as melanoma, head and neck, liver or kidney cancer. Here the sequenced sample was CD4+ or CD8+ T cells sorted from blood, taken in a trial of the OX40 agonist ivuxolimab. The CDR3 region is CASASGQRSTGELFF. The CDR3 bases are TGTGCTAGTGCCTCGGGGCAGCGAAGCACCGGGGAGCTGTTTTTT.